These 27 T cell receptor beta chains were sequenced from one sample in a study of a mutant IDH1 vaccine in newly diagnosed glioma. Time point here: baseline, week 1 (first vaccination visit). Treatment here: pre-vaccination baseline after standard-of-care therapy. Assay: immunoSEQ multiplex PCR; the TCRdb copy retains only in-frame clones and omits some. This table holds 60,000 to 75,000 clones, around 88% found once. The specimen was peripheral blood mononuclear cells (PBMCs), collected from a glioma patient treated with radiotherapy, temozolomide or both. These TCRs come from a woman under 30 with glioma. Some clones in this sample may be carry-over from other donors' samples.

V is TRBV2 and J is TRBJ1-5, with a possible D match to TRBD1 (5 bases). Germline V gene data show CDR1 as SNHLY and CDR2 as FYNNEI. The CDR3 length is 16 residues. V lost 8 bases and J lost 4, with 21 bases in between. CDR3 loop: CASATGQFIGNQPQHF. In nucleotides, the CDR3 is TGTGCCAGCGCGACCGGACAATTTATCGGGAATCAGCCCCAGCATTTT.

The CDR3 loop reads CASSPETGNQETQYF. The DNA of the CDR3 is TGTGCCAGCAGCCCAGAGACAGGGAACCAAGAGACCCAGTACTTC. V and J are TRBV4-2 and TRBJ2-5; 7 bases map to TRBD1. With 4 bases clipped from V and 0 bases from J, the junction kept 5 bases outside the gene matches. The germline V gene has CDR1 LGHNA and CDR2 YNFKEQ. CDR3 length equals 15 residues.

The V gene is TRBV9, the J gene TRBJ2-3; no clear D. CDR3 length equals 15 residues. Germline V gene data show CDR1 as SGDLS and CDR2 as YYNGEE. V lost 1 base and J lost 0, with 9 bases in between. The DNA of the CDR3 is TGTGCCAGCAGCGTATTGAGTGCTAGCACAGATACGCAGTATTTT. Its translation is CASSVLSASTDTQYF.

V and J are TRBV9 and TRBJ1-1, with unresolved D. The CDR3 runs 14 residues. Trimming removed 5 bases from V and 4 bases from J, with 15 bases in between. Germline CDR1 reads SGDLS; CDR2 reads YYNGEE. The CDR3 loop is CASSLLGEVTEAFF. CDR3 nucleotide sequence: TGTGCCAGCAGTCTTCTAGGTGAGGTCACTGAAGCTTTCTTT.

This chain uses TRBV29-1 with TRBJ1-2; D remains unclear. V lost 4 bases and J 9 bases, leaving 15 bases between the germline ends. The CDR3 has 12 residues. Germline V gene lookup returns CDR1 SQVTM and CDR2 ANQGSEA. CDR3 in DNA: TGCAGCGTTGTAGCGCTCTCAAACAGCTACACCTTC. Protein product: CSVVALSNSYTF.

The genes are TRBV25-1 and TRBJ1-1; 8 bases agree with TRBD1. Unmatched junction bases numbered 7, after V lost 3 bases and J lost 1 base. Germline CDR1 is MGHDK and CDR2 is SYGVNS. This CDR3 spans 16 amino acids. Written as DNA, the CDR3 is TGTGCCAGCAGTGACCCCACCGGGACAGGGAACACTGAAGCTTTCTTT. It encodes CASSDPTGTGNTEAFF.

The chain combines TRBV7-9 with TRBJ1-1; maybe TRBD1 (5 bases). This CDR3 is 16 amino acids long. V lost 1 base and J 8 bases, leaving 20 bases between the germline ends. Germline-derived CDR1 and CDR2 are SEHNR and FQNEAQ (reference sequence). CDR3 sequence reads: CASSLVLVGTLGEAFF. DNA of the CDR3: TGTGCCAGCAGCTTAGTTCTAGTCGGGACCTTAGGCGAAGCTTTCTTT.

V usage is TRBV28 and J usage is TRBJ1-2, with D maybe TRBD1 (6 bases). The germline V and J ends were trimmed by 3 bases and 5 bases, with 19 bases remaining between them. The CDR3 sequence is 16 residues long. The germline V gene encodes CDR1 MDHEN and CDR2 SYDVKM. The CDR3 region has the DNA TGTGCCAGCAGTTTCCCCGAGGCAGGGGATTGGTATGGCTACACCTTC. Its translation is CASSFPEAGDWYGYTF.

The chain is built from TRBV30 and TRBJ2-7; maybe TRBD2 (6 bases). This CDR3 spans 11 amino acids. The V and J ends lost 4 bases and 8 bases respectively, with 12 bases between them. Germline CDR1 reads GTSNPN; CDR2 reads SVGIG (reference sequence). Here the CDR3 reads CAWTTGGKQYF. In nucleotides, the CDR3 is TGTGCCTGGACCACTGGCGGGAAGCAGTACTTC.

The genes are TRBV7-2 and TRBJ2-7; 7 bases fit TRBD2. This CDR3 comprises 14 residues. Germline V CDR1 and CDR2: SGHTA, FQGNSA. Germline trimming cut 5 bases from V and 5 bases from J; bases unmatched to any gene: 9. CDR3 nucleotide sequence: TGTGCCAGCAGCCTCCCCGGGGGAGGGAACGAGCAGTACTTC. Translating gives CASSLPGGGNEQYF.

The CDR3, as DNA: TGTGCCAGCAGCGTAGAAGCAGGCTCTGGAAACACCATATATTTT. It specifies CASSVEAGSGNTIYF. The V and J genes are TRBV9 and TRBJ1-3; D gene ambiguous. CDR1 and CDR2 (germline): SGDLS, YYNGEE. The CDR3 runs 15 residues. Between the trimmed V and J ends, which lost 0 bases and 0 bases, there was a span of 7 bases.

In its sample, this clone ranks as medium-sized (0.01 to 0.1%). The V and J genes are TRBV7-3 and TRBJ1-3; D is undetermined. V was pared by 5 bases and J by 0 bases, with 5 bases between. The CDR3 totals 13 residues. Germline values: CDR1 SGHTA, CDR2 FQGTGA. CDR3 in DNA: TGTGCCAGCAGCCTAAACTCTGGAAACACCATATATTTT. Amino acids: CASSLNSGNTIYF.

The rearrangement links TRBV4-2 to TRBJ2-7; perhaps TRBD2 as D (6 bases). The V end lost 0 bases, the J end lost 4 bases, and 13 bases lay between the germline ends. The length of the CDR3 is 15 residues. Germline lookup yields CDR1 LGHNA and CDR2 YNFKEQ. The CDR3 sequence is CASSQDLGRGYEQYF. DNA of the CDR3: TGTGCCAGCAGCCAAGATCTTGGCCGGGGGTACGAGCAGTACTTC.

In DNA, the CDR3 is TGTGCCAGCAGCTCGTGGTTGACAGGGAGCTCCTTTAAACATGGCTACACCTTC. As protein: CASSSWLTGSSFKHGYTF. The chain has TRBV5-6 and TRBJ1-2; 7 bases are shared with TRBD1. The germline gives CDR1 SGHDT, CDR2 YYEEEE. J was trimmed by 6 bases and V by 3 bases; bases with no gene match: 20. CDR3 length: 18 amino acids.

J is TRBJ2-2 and V is TRBV29-1; 9 bases line up with TRBD2. CDR3 size: 13 residues. The V gene's germline CDR1 is SQVTM and CDR2 ANQGSEA. The trim removed 7 bases at V and 5 bases at J, leaving 5 bases unmatched. Here the CDR3 DNA reads TGCAGCGCCCGGCGGGGGGGAACCGGGGAGCTGTTTTTT. This sequence encodes CSARRGGTGELFF.

The rearrangement links TRBV30 to TRBJ1-3; D is ambiguous. Germline CDR1 is GTSNPN and CDR2 is SVGIG (reference sequence). The length of the CDR3 is 11 residues. The V end was cut by 5 bases, the J end by 5 bases, with 7 bases between. The CDR3 region has the DNA TGTGCCTGGTATGGAAGAAACACCATATATTTT. Translated, it gives CAWYGRNTIYF.

The DNA of the CDR3 is TGTGCCAGCAGTGAGTCCAGCGGAGGGGACTACGAGCAGTACTTC. Its translation: CASSESSGGDYEQYF. V and J are TRBV2 and TRBJ2-7; possible D gene TRBD2, 6 bases. Trimming removed 3 bases from V and 3 bases from J, with 15 bases in between. This CDR3 is built from 15 residues. Per the germline V gene, CDR1 is SNHLY and CDR2 is FYNNEI.

This chain connects TRBV2 to TRBJ1-1; unclear D gene. The CDR3 loop spans 12 amino acids. Trimming took off 3 bases at V and 4 bases at J, with 6 bases between the two ends. Germline V gene sequence: CDR1 SNHLY, CDR2 FYNNEI. The DNA of the CDR3 is TGTGCCAGCAGTGAGGCAGGCACTGAAGCTTTCTTT. Translated: CASSEAGTEAFF.

In this sample, this clone turned up a few times. CDR3 nucleotides: TGTGCCAGCAGCTTACAAAGTTATTCCACCGGGGAGCTGTTTTTT. It yields the protein CASSLQSYSTGELFF. The chain couples TRBV7-2 to TRBJ2-2; D is ambiguous. From germline, CDR1 is SGHTA and CDR2 FQGNSA. Trimming removed 2 bases from V and 4 bases from J, with 11 bases in between. The CDR3 spans 15 residues.

This clone was detected once. The chain recombines TRBV25-1 with TRBJ2-4; D is possibly TRBD1 or TRBD2 (6 bases each). Germline-derived CDR1 and CDR2 are MGHDK and SYGVNS. There are 15 residues in the CDR3. Deletions cut 1 base from V and 5 bases from J, with 12 bases between. CDR3: CASSELMGGENIQYF. Here the CDR3 DNA reads TGTGCCAGCAGTGAATTAATGGGGGGCGAAAACATTCAGTACTTC.

This clone was detected once. The chain couples TRBV6-5 to TRBJ1-2, with D unclear. Between the trimmed V and J ends, which lost 5 bases and 5 bases, there was a span of 9 bases. The CDR3 covers 12 residues. The germline gives CDR1 MNHEY, CDR2 SVGAGI. The CDR3 sequence is CASSTPGYGYTF. DNA for the CDR3: TGTGCCAGCAGTACCCCCGGTTATGGCTACACCTTC.

The gene calls are TRBV19 and TRBJ2-7; D is perhaps TRBD2 (7 bases). Germline V gene sequence: CDR1 LNHDA, CDR2 SQIVND (reference sequence). The CDR3 runs 14 residues. V was clipped by 7 bases and J by 1 base, with 14 bases between them. The CDR3 here is CASKGGRASYEQYF. In nucleotides, the CDR3 is TGTGCCAGTAAGGGGGGGCGAGCTTCCTACGAGCAGTACTTC.

This clone was detected only once. The V and J genes are TRBV6-5 and TRBJ2-3, with no clear D. Trimming took 3 bases from V and 6 from J, leaving 7 bases between them. The CDR3 runs to 12 residues. In germline, CDR1 is MNHEY, CDR2 SVGAGI. As DNA, the CDR3 is TGTGCCAGCAGTTATGACGGGGATACGCAGTATTTT. Encoded protein: CASSYDGDTQYF.

J is TRBJ2-1 and V is TRBV25-1; D unclear. This CDR3 comprises 13 residues. CDR1 MGHDK and CDR2 SYGVNS come from the germline V gene. Trimming shortened V by 5 bases and J by 10 bases, and 15 bases separated the two germline ends. CDR3 nucleotides: TGTGCCAGCAGTCACATGGGGTTTCTGGAGCAGTTCTTC. Translation: CASSHMGFLEQFF.

The sample holds a few counts of this clone. The V and J genes are TRBV19 and TRBJ2-5; either TRBD1 or TRBD2 may supply D (6 bases each). There are 12 residues in the CDR3. Germline assignment: CDR1 LNHDA and CDR2 SQIVND (reference sequence). V lost 1 base to trimming and J lost 13 bases, with 13 bases between them. The CDR3 nucleotides read TGTGCCAGTAGTATAGTGGGGGGCACGCGGTACTTC. Amino acid sequence: CASSIVGGTRYF.

The chain has TRBV5-1 and TRBJ1-1, with D possibly TRBD1 on 6 matching bases. Germline V lookup: CDR1 SGHRS, CDR2 YFSETQ. V was cut by 3 bases and J by 6 bases, with 18 bases left in between. The CDR3 spans 15 residues. CDR3 bases: TGCGCCAGCAGCTCATTCATCACAGGGAGCGCTGAAGCTTTCTTT. Protein: CASSSFITGSAEAFF. The complete variable domain, with remaining parts taken from reference TRBV5-1 and TRBJ1-1, reads KAGVTQTPRYLIKTRGQQVTLSCSPISGHRSVSWYQQTPGQGLQFLFEYFSETQRNKGNFPGRFSGRQFSNSRSEMNVSTLELGDSALYLCASSSFITGSAEAFFGQGTRLTVV.

The genes are TRBV4-2 and TRBJ2-1; 9 nucleotides agree with TRBD2. The CDR3 sequence is 14 residues long. Germline loops: CDR1 LGHNA, CDR2 YNFKEQ. With V trimmed by 4 bases and J by 15 bases, 13 bases remained unmatched. In nucleotides, the CDR3 is TGTGCCAGCAGCCCCGACGCGGGGGGGGCCGGATGGTTCTTC. Its translation is CASSPDAGGAGWFF.